These 4 T cell receptor beta chains share one sample of origin, sequenced in a study of T cells in women clearing cervical HPV infection. Using immunoSEQ multiplex PCR, the repertoire was profiled, and TCRdb retains in-frame clones only, with some absent. The data include about 32,000 clones; the top ten clones carry around 4%. Sequencing was performed on blood buffy coat. The source of these receptors is a woman between 18 and 70 years old with a cervical HPV16 infection that either progressed to CIN3+ or cleared (not recorded which).

Concerning this clone: With the read ending 3 residues before the CDR3 end, the germline J gene is used to fill in that end. The chain recombines TRBV5-1 with TRBJ2-3, with D maybe TRBD1 (5 bases). The CDR3 has 15 residues. V lost 1 base and J 5 bases, leaving 14 bases between the germline ends. In germline, CDR1 is SGHRS, CDR2 YFSETQ. The sequenced part of the CDR3 DNA is TGCGCCAGCAGCTTGCGTGGGGCGCCGGGAGATACG. The encoded protein is CASSLRGAPGDT. The CDR3 in full is CASSLRGAPGDTQYF.

This CDR3 reads CASSLGLAGDNEQFF. The CDR3 DNA, read in part, is TGCGCCAGCAGCTTGGGACTAGCGGGAGACAATGAG. This chain uses TRBV5-1 with TRBJ2-1, with TRBD2 matching 12 bases. Sequencing ends 3 residues short of the CDR3 end; the germline J gene provides the rest. The CDR3 is made up of 15 amino acids. The junction had 0 bases not matched to a gene; V was cut back by 0 bases and J by 5 bases. Germline-derived CDR1 and CDR2 are SGHRS and YFSETQ.

Remarks on this clone: Coverage ceases 3 residues before the CDR3 finishes, and the germline J gene fills in the end. This sequence joins TRBV30 and TRBJ1-4; TRBD1 agrees at 8 bases. The CDR3 length is 14 residues. Unmatched junction bases numbered 7, after V lost 3 bases and J lost 7 bases. Germline values: CDR1 GTSNPN, CDR2 SVGIG (reference sequence). CDR3 DNA, as far as it was read: TGTGCCTGGAGGCCGCAGGGGGCTCGTGAAAAA. Amino acid sequence: CAWRPQGAREK. In full, the CDR3 is CAWRPQGAREKLFF.

Regarding this clone: Sequence at one end of the junction differs from germline and may be a read error. Read data end 3 residues before the CDR3 end; the end is taken from the germline J gene. This sample also contains other DNA sequences that code for the same CDR3. The chain has TRBV14 and TRBJ1-3, with 7 bases fitting TRBD1. The V gene's germline CDR1 is SGHDN and CDR2 FVKESK. This CDR3 is built from 16 residues. The CDR3 protein is CASSQIQGLSGNTIYF. The sequenced CDR3 bases are TGTGCCAGCAGCCAAATACAGGGGCTCTCTGGAAACACA.